This TCR beta chain is drawn from a study of T-cell reconstitution after alpha-beta-depleted transplantation in children. This clonotype has a count of ten or more. Its antigen is unidentified. Study results and caveats: Elevated TCRbeta diversity at day 60 was traced, in some patients, to surviving recipient T cells and thymic progenitors. Several hundred expanded graft clones reportedly supplied alpha-beta T cells about two months after transplant. T-cell counts and diversity were attributed mostly to newly produced T cells one year after transplant.

Germline CDR1 is SQVTM and CDR2 is ANQGSEA. The CDR3 runs 12 residues. V was clipped by 5 bases and J by 7 bases, with 15 bases between them. It was with unique molecular identifiers that the TCRbeta library was prepared. TCRdb re-called the PCR reads with MiXCR, one entry per CDR3 protein. The sample lists around 180,000 distinct CDR3 sequences, 11% occurring once. The gene calls are TRBV29-1 and TRBJ2-7; perhaps TRBD2 as D (5 bases). The clonotype originates from a boy aged 2 to 9 with acute myeloid leukemia, due to receive a stem cell transplant. The specimen comprised PBMCs, sampled before TCRalphabeta/CD19-depleted stem cell transplant. CDR3 region: CSVRGLEWEQYF. The CDR3 DNA is TGCAGCGTTAGAGGACTGGAGTGGGAGCAGTACTTC.